This T cell receptor (beta chain) was observed in a study of T-cell reconstitution after alpha-beta-depleted transplantation in children. V trimming: 5 bases; J trimming: 2 bases; junction bases outside the gene matches: 2. The CDR3 has 12 amino acids. The V gene's germline CDR1 is SQVTM and CDR2 ANQGSEA. The TCRbeta library incorporated unique molecular identifiers. One entry per CDR3 protein results from TCRdb running MiXCR on the PCR reads. The profile shows approximately 400,000 distinct CDR3 sequences, approximately 11% of them singletons. The genes are TRBV29-1 and TRBJ2-7; 8 nucleotides match TRBD2. Sequenced material: PBMCs from the stem cell graft donor, taken from the stem cell graft. The TCR sequence derives from a human donor who donated a stem cell graft to a child with acute myeloid leukemia. The CDR3 DNA follows: TGCAGCGTTATAGCGGGACCCTACGAGCAGTACTTC. This gives the protein CSVIAGPYEQYF.